This T cell receptor beta chain is drawn from a study of T cell repertoires in cytomegalovirus infection. Study summary: Recently identified HLA-C-restricted CMV epitopes were used, and well-studied HLA-B-restricted CMV epitopes were used as well. Public TCR beta signatures were indicative of both CMV infection and a matching HLA type.

Concerning this clonotype: Antigen unknown.

Study results and limitations: HLA-C-restricted CMV clonotypes gave the most frequent clonotype in two of eight donors. The cumulative frequency of public TCR beta families identified carriers of CMV plus the relevant HLA.

The CDR3 has 13 amino acids. CDR1 and CDR2 from the germline V gene are DFQATT and SNEGSKA (reference sequence). V was trimmed by 6 bases and J by 4 bases, leaving 16 bases between them. From the reads, TCRdb called clonotypes with MiXCR, one entry per CDR3 protein. In the table there are roughly 500,000 distinct CDR3 sequences, around 35% of which are singletons. The clonotype was recovered from a human donor in good health (CMV status not recorded). Some clones in this sample may be carry-over from other donors' samples. The sample was cultured PBMCs, taken from culture after CMV antigen stimulation. The chain joins TRBV20-1 to TRBJ2-7; D may correspond to TRBD1 or TRBD2 (5 bases each). CDR3 coding DNA: TGCAGTGCACTCCGGGACCCCCGATACGAGCAGTACTTC. Protein sequence: CSALRDPRYEQYF.